This entry lists 17 T cell receptor beta chains sequenced from one sample in a study of shared clonotypes between healthy human individuals. Profiled with immunoSEQ multiplex PCR; TCRdb holds only in-frame clones, not every one. The data hold more than 2 million clones, with approximately 96% observed a single time. Sequenced input: naive CD4+ T cells sorted from blood. Documented subset: CD45RA+ positively selected. The receptors shown here come from a man younger than 35 in good health.

The chain has TRBV19 and TRBJ2-1, with D perhaps matching TRBD1 or TRBD2 (6 bases each). The CDR3 totals 16 residues. CDR1 is LNHDA and CDR2 is SQIVND in the germline V gene (reference sequence). V was trimmed by 2 bases and J by 0 bases, leaving 11 bases between them. Here the CDR3 reads CASSIMGGSSYNEQFF. The CDR3 DNA reads as TGTGCCAGTAGTATAATGGGGGGCAGCTCCTACAATGAGCAGTTCTTC.

CDR3 amino acids: CASSYSNRGLDGYTF. CDR3 DNA: TGTGCCAGCAGTTACTCGAACAGGGGGCTTGATGGCTACACCTTC. The chain uses TRBV6-5 and TRBJ1-2; 9 bases are shared with TRBD1. Trimming cost V 0 bases and J 6 bases; bases outside gene matches: 5. CDR3 length: 15 residues. CDR1 MNHEY and CDR2 SVGAGI come from the germline V gene.

Of note for this clone: The identical CDR3 is also encoded by other nucleotide sequences in the sample. The V and J genes are TRBV5-1 and TRBJ2-5; D unresolved. The ends were cut back, 1 base at V and 2 bases at J, with 3 bases in the middle. The CDR3 has 12 residues. Germline lookup yields CDR1 SGHRS and CDR2 YFSETQ. CDR3 in amino acids: CASSLPQETQYF. For the CDR3, the DNA is TGCGCCAGCAGCTTGCCTCAAGAGACCCAGTACTTC.

The chain uses TRBV4-3 and TRBJ1-2; 8 bases match TRBD1. The CDR3 extends over 17 amino acids. Per germline, CDR1 LGHNA and CDR2 YSLEER. V shed 0 bases, J shed 2 bases, and the junction held 8 bases outside the gene matches. Here the CDR3 reads CASSQEGAGGGNYGYTF. CDR3 DNA sequence: TGCGCCAGCAGCCAAGAAGGTGCAGGGGGCGGAAACTATGGCTACACCTTC.

The rearrangement uses TRBV12-2 and TRBJ1-2; the table's TRBD1 call for D was not verified on the DNA. TRBV12-2 is classified as a pseudogene. CDR3 size: 14 residues. This CDR3 is CASRLARRTGRYTF. CDR3 coding DNA: TGTGCAAGTCGCTTAGCCCGGAGGACAGGTCGCTACACCTTC.

This clone has a handful of counts. CDR3 bases: TGTGCCAGCAGCAGGACGGACAGAGCGAATCAGCCCCAGCATTTT. This sequence encodes CASSRTDRANQPQHF. The rearrangement joins TRBV9 to TRBJ1-5; D is perhaps TRBD1 (6 bases). There are 15 residues in the CDR3. Germline CDR1 and CDR2: SGDLS and YYNGEE. Trimming took 4 bases from V and 4 from J, leaving 15 bases between them. Using reference TRBV9 and TRBJ1-5 for the parts outside the CDR3, the full variable domain is DSGVTQTPKHLITATGQRVTLRCSPRSGDLSVYWYQQSLDQGLQFLIQYYNGEERAKGNILERFSAQQFPDLHSELNLSSLELGDSALYFCASSRTDRANQPQHFGDGTRLSIL.

Comments on this clone: The sample has other DNA sequences that encode this CDR3 too. This chain uses TRBV7-9 with TRBJ1-1; no reliable D call. The CDR3 covers 13 residues. From germline, CDR1 is SEHNR and CDR2 FQNEAQ (reference sequence). Trimming left V 1 base short and J 1 base short, with 4 bases between. The CDR3 DNA is TGTGCCAGCAGCTTAGTAGGGAACACTGAAGCTTTCTTT. Protein: CASSLVGNTEAFF.

Only a few counts were recorded for this clone. V usage is TRBV11-2 and J usage is TRBJ2-7; D remains ambiguous. V was shortened by 0 bases and J by 1 base, with 7 bases between the two germline ends. The CDR3 loop spans 14 amino acids. Germline CDR1 is SGHAT and CDR2 is FQNNGV. CDR3 residues: CASSLDPRSYEQYF. For the CDR3, the DNA is TGTGCCAGCAGCTTAGATCCGAGATCCTACGAGCAGTACTTC.

The V and J genes are TRBV30 and TRBJ2-1; no firm D call. Trimming pared 2 bases from V and 8 bases from J, leaving 13 bases between. From germline, CDR1 is GTSNPN and CDR2 SVGIG (reference sequence). This CDR3 comprises 13 residues. The DNA of the CDR3 is TGTGCCTGGAGTCCCACGACCCTCCATGAGCAGTTCTTC. As protein: CAWSPTTLHEQFF.

This clone was counted a few times. As DNA, the CDR3 is TGCAGCGCCGGATCCGGGACAGGGGGCTCTAGCACTGAAGCTTTCTTT. It specifies CSAGSGTGGSSTEAFF. V gene TRBV29-1 combines with J gene TRBJ1-1; the match to TRBD1 covers 12 bases. The CDR3 runs 16 residues. Germline V gene lookup returns CDR1 SQVTM and CDR2 ANQGSEA. V lost 7 bases to trimming and J lost 4 bases; unmatched junction nucleotides: 13. Filled out from reference TRBV29-1 and TRBJ1-1, the complete variable domain reads SAVISQKPSRDICQRGTSLTIQCQVDSQVTMMFWYRQQPGQSLTLIATANQGSEATYESGFVIDKFPISRPNLTFSTLTVSNMSPEDSSIYLCSAGSGTGGSSTEAFFGQGTRLTVV.

The V gene is TRBV5-1, the J gene TRBJ2-7; D is perhaps TRBD1 (6 bases). Germline V CDR1 and CDR2: SGHRS, YFSETQ. The CDR3 runs to 14 residues. Trimming took 4 bases from V and 0 from J, leaving 11 bases between them. CDR3: CASSPDSTSYEQYF. The DNA for the CDR3 is TGCGCCAGCAGCCCGGACAGTACCTCCTACGAGCAGTACTTC.

V and J are TRBV5-1 and TRBJ2-1; the D gene is possibly TRBD2 (6 bases). This CDR3 has 14 amino acids. Trimming took 5 bases from V and 6 from J, leaving 15 bases between them. The germline CDR1 and CDR2 sequences are SGHRS and YFSETQ. The CDR3 DNA reads TGCGCCAGCAGTGGGGGGAACAGTGGCAATGAGCAGTTCTTC. Amino acid sequence: CASSGGNSGNEQFF.

The chain recombines TRBV29-1 with TRBJ2-7; D is possibly TRBD2 (5 bases). The CDR3 runs to 14 residues. Germline CDR1 is SQVTM and CDR2 is ANQGSEA. V lost 7 bases and J 6 bases, leaving 22 bases between the germline ends. CDR3 in DNA: TGCAGCGCACGGGATGAAGGGAGAAGGGTCGAGCAGTACTTC. This encodes CSARDEGRRVEQYF.

This chain links TRBV4-1 with TRBJ1-4; D unresolved. Trimming left V 0 bases short and J 8 bases short, with 13 bases between. This CDR3 contains 15 residues. Per germline, CDR1 MGHRA and CDR2 YSYEKL. The CDR3 sequence is CASSQEVGFSEKLFF. CDR3 sequence (DNA): TGCGCCAGCAGCCAAGAAGTAGGGTTTTCCGAAAAACTGTTTTTT.

V and J are TRBV27 and TRBJ1-6, with a tentative D call TRBD1 (5 bases). The germline V gene encodes CDR1 MNHEY and CDR2 SMNVEV (reference sequence). The CDR3 is 17 residues long. V was cut by 4 bases and J by 2 bases, with 15 bases left in between. CDR3 DNA: TGTGCCAGCAGTTGGGGGAGCGGGACCCCCTATAATTCACCCCTCCACTTT. Amino acids: CASSWGSGTPYNSPLHF.

The V gene is TRBV7-9, the J gene TRBJ2-7; no clear D. CDR1 SEHNR and CDR2 FQNEAQ come from the germline V gene (reference sequence). This CDR3 comprises 15 residues. V lost 5 bases and J 0 bases, leaving 14 bases between the germline ends. CDR3 amino acids: CASSQSQIHSYEQYF. DNA for the CDR3: TGTGCCAGCAGCCAAAGCCAAATCCACTCCTACGAGCAGTACTTC.

Here the CDR3 reads CASSDSGLAGLTDTQYF. CDR3 sequence (DNA): TGTGCCAGCAGTGACTCCGGACTAGCGGGCCTCACAGATACGCAGTATTTT. The chain links TRBV25-1 to TRBJ2-3, with 11 bases fitting TRBD2. The length of the CDR3 is 17 residues. Germline V gene lookup returns CDR1 MGHDK and CDR2 SYGVNS. J lost 2 bases, V lost 3 bases, and 7 bases had no gene match.